The rows below give T cell receptor beta chains drawn from one sample of a study of shared clonotypes between healthy human individuals. Sequencing used immunoSEQ multiplex PCR; TCRdb keeps in-frame clones, though not all of them. Among around 1.1 million clones listed, approximately 80% were seen once. The specimen was memory CD4+ T cells from PBMCs. Receptor source: a man aged 18 to 29 in good health. Some clones in this sample may be carry-over from other donors' samples. Each CDR3 is given with its conserved first and last residue. D genes are given only for firm matches. Rows give clone size only sometimes, using once, few, many, or a class for an expanded clone.

>TRBV2|NA|NA|TRBJ2-1
CASRPLGRVSDSYNEQFF
TGTGCCAGCCGACCCCTCGGGCGGGTCTCTGACTCCTACAATGAGCAGTTCTTC
>TRBV5-1|TRBD2|NA|TRBJ2-5
CASSLAGDLQETQYF
TGCGCCAGCAGCCTAGCGGGAGACTTGCAAGAGACCCAGTACTTC
>TRBV11-2|TRBD2|NA|TRBJ2-1
CASSFHLAGYEQFF
TGTGCCAGCAGCTTCCACCTAGCGGGATATGAGCAGTTCTTC
>TRBV2|TRBD1|NA|TRBJ2-3
CASSEEQGARFPQYF
TGTGCCAGCAGTGAAGAACAGGGGGCGCGGTTTCCGCAGTATTTT
>TRBV28|NA|NA|TRBJ2-1
CASSLEGLHEQFF
TGTGCCAGCAGTTTGGAGGGTTTGCATGAGCAGTTCTTC
>TRBV27|NA|NA|TRBJ2-7
CASSFLDSYEQYF
TGTGCCAGCAGTTTCCTCGACAGTTACGAGCAGTACTTC
>TRBV9|NA|NA|TRBJ2-1
CASSVVPRGENEQFF
TGTGCCAGCAGCGTAGTTCCCAGGGGGGAGAATGAGCAGTTCTTC
>TRBV6-5|NA|NA|TRBJ2-1
CASGGDVYNEQFF
TGTGCCAGCGGTGGGGACGTATACAATGAGCAGTTCTTC
>TRBV6-1|TRBD1|NA|TRBJ1-1
CASRYRDRFNTEAFF
TGTGCCAGCAGGTACCGGGACAGGTTCAACACTGAAGCTTTCTTT
>TRBV30|NA|NA|TRBJ1-1
CAWSVTSLGGRGAFF
TGTGCCTGGAGTGTAACTTCCCTCGGGGGGCGGGGAGCTTTCTTT
>TRBV7-2|NA|NA|TRBJ1-2
CASSLALGYGYTF
TGTGCCAGCAGCTTAGCGTTGGGCTATGGCTACACCTTC
>TRBV15|NA|NA|TRBJ2-5
CATSRDLWQGGETQYF
TGTGCCACCAGCAGAGATCTGTGGCAGGGGGGCGAGACCCAGTACTTC
>TRBV30|TRBD1|NA|TRBJ2-7
CAWSTTGASFYEQYF
TGTGCCTGGAGTACGACAGGGGCCAGCTTCTACGAGCAGTACTTC
>TRBV9|NA|NA|TRBJ1-5
CASSAGLGNQPQHF
TGTGCCAGCAGCGCCGGACTAGGGAATCAGCCCCAGCATTTT
>TRBV28|TRBD1|NA|TRBJ2-3
CASSRTGGGDTQYF
TGTGCCAGCAGTCGGACAGGGGGGGGAGATACGCAGTATTTT
>TRBV28|TRBD1|NA|TRBJ1-2
CASRDPGTGGGYGYTF
TGTGCCAGCAGAGACCCCGGGACAGGGGGTGGCTATGGCTACACCTTC
>TRBV5-6|NA|NA|TRBJ1-5
CASSLRVNSNQPQHF
TGTGCCAGCAGCTTAAGGGTTAATAGCAATCAGCCCCAGCATTTT
>TRBV7-3|TRBD2|once|TRBJ2-3
CASSLFAVGLTYPDTQYF
TGTGCCAGCAGCTTATTCGCCGTGGGACTAACTTACCCAGATACGCAGTATTTT
>TRBV11-1|NA|NA|TRBJ1-1
CASSLEQGTEAFF
TGTGCCAGCAGCTTAGAGCAGGGCACTGAAGCTTTCTTT
>TRBV18|TRBD1|NA|TRBJ1-1
CASSPRQGLDPEAFF
TGTGCCAGCTCACCAAGACAGGGTTTGGATCCTGAAGCTTTCTTT
>TRBV21-1|NA|NA|TRBJ1-1
CASSKEVSASAEAFF
TGTGCCAGCAGCAAAGAGGTAAGTGCGAGTGCTGAAGCTTTCTTT
>TRBV9|NA|few|TRBJ2-7
CARRDETFDEQYF
TGTGCCCGCCGGGACGAAACCTTCGACGAGCAGTACTTC
>TRBV18|NA|NA|TRBJ1-4
CASSARQAGEKLFF
TGTGCCAGCTCAGCCCGACAGGCGGGCGAAAAACTGTTTTTT
>TRBV5-6|NA|NA|TRBJ2-7
CASSFLRFSYEQYF
TGTGCCAGCAGCTTTCTGCGCTTCTCCTACGAGCAGTACTTC
>TRBV30|NA|NA|TRBJ2-3
CAWESGDTQYF
TGTGCCTGGGAGTCCGGAGATACGCAGTATTTT
>TRBV15|NA|NA|TRBJ1-2
CATSRDANYGYTF
TGTGCCACCAGCAGAGACGCTAACTATGGCTACACCTTC
>TRBV28|NA|NA|TRBJ2-7
CASSFRGYEQYF
TGTGCCAGCAGTTTCCGGGGCTACGAGCAGTACTTC
>TRBV12-1|NA|NA|TRBJ2-7
CASSSRLTNSYEQYF
TGTGCCAGCAGCTCGAGACTGACCAACTCCTACGAGCAGTACTTC
>TRBV29-1|TRBD2|NA|TRBJ2-7
CSVGRASHEQYF
TGCAGCGTCGGGAGGGCCAGCCACGAGCAGTACTTC
>TRBV7-2|TRBD2|NA|TRBJ2-3
CASSSLGLAGGGQYF
TGTGCCAGCAGCTCCTTAGGACTAGCGGGAGGGGGGCAGTATTTT
>TRBV28|TRBD1|NA|TRBJ2-5
CASSPGGQEETQYF
TGTGCCAGCAGCCCAGGGGGACAGGAAGAGACCCAGTACTTC
>TRBV7-9|NA|many|TRBJ1-3
CASSFSEGTSKTIYF
TGTGCCAGCAGCTTTAGCGAGGGGACGTCCAAAACCATATATTTT
>TRBV5-8|NA|NA|TRBJ1-3
CASSRGLSSGNTIYF
TGTGCCAGCAGCAGAGGACTGAGCTCTGGAAACACCATATATTTT
>TRBV29-1|NA|NA|TRBJ2-3
CSVETRGTDTQYF
TGCAGCGTTGAAACTAGGGGCACAGATACGCAGTATTTT
>TRBV7-6|NA|NA|TRBJ1-2
CASSPLGSGSDGYTF
TGTGCCAGCAGCCCCCTCGGGTCTGGTTCCGATGGCTACACCTTC
>TRBV5-4|TRBD1|NA|TRBJ1-2
CASRNRDRDVYGYTF
TGTGCCAGCAGGAATAGAGACAGGGACGTCTATGGCTACACCTTC
>TRBV4-1|NA|NA|TRBJ2-7
CASSQLPGREYEQYF
TGCGCCAGCAGCCAACTCCCCGGCAGGGAGTACGAGCAGTACTTC
>TRBV4-3|NA|NA|TRBJ2-2
CASSQEYPRWTGELFF
TGCGCCAGCAGCCAAGAGTATCCTAGGTGGACCGGGGAGCTGTTTTTT
>TRBV5-1|TRBD1|many|TRBJ1-4
CASSLQQGGGEKLFF
TGCGCCAGCAGCTTACAACAGGGGGGAGGTGAAAAACTGTTTTTT
>TRBV30|NA|NA|TRBJ1-5
CAWAPPSGAAFQPQHF
TGTGCCTGGGCCCCGCCCTCAGGGGCTGCCTTCCAGCCCCAGCATTTT
>TRBV28|NA|NA|TRBJ1-2
CATERGTTF
TGTGCCACCGAAAGAGGTACCACCTTC
>TRBV28|TRBD1|once|TRBJ1-4
CASSLWGQGHEKLFF
TGTGCCAGCAGTTTATGGGGACAGGGGCATGAAAAACTGTTTTTT
>TRBV7-9|TRBD1|NA|TRBJ2-3
CASSPGTGVFTDTQYF
TGTGCCAGCAGCCCAGGGACAGGGGTGTTCACAGATACGCAGTATTTT
>TRBV10-1|NA|few|TRBJ2-3
CASSESNRARTQYF
TGCGCCAGCAGTGAGTCGAACAGGGCGAGAACGCAGTATTTT
>TRBV25-1|TRBD1|NA|TRBJ2-2
CASSKVGTGRDTGELFF
TGTGCCAGCAGTAAGGTGGGGACAGGAAGAGACACCGGGGAGCTGTTTTTT
>TRBV11-2|NA|NA|TRBJ2-5
CASSLDQRRVGIETQYF
TGTGCCAGCAGCTTAGACCAGCGGCGAGTTGGAATAGAGACCCAGTACTTC
>TRBV2|TRBD1|NA|TRBJ2-3
CASSEQGQGADTQYF
TGTGCCAGCAGTGAACAGGGACAGGGTGCCGATACGCAGTATTTT
>TRBV2|NA|NA|TRBJ2-1
CASSVIEKQFF
TGTGCCAGCAGTGTCATTGAAAAGCAGTTCTTC
>TRBV19|NA|NA|TRBJ2-7
CASSPGQGFGDYEQYF
TGTGCCAGTAGTCCAGGGCAGGGCTTTGGCGACTACGAGCAGTACTTC
>TRBV6-6|TRBD1|NA|TRBJ1-1
CASSGQGAGDTEAFF
TGTGCCAGCAGTGGGCAGGGGGCAGGGGACACTGAAGCTTTCTTT
>TRBV5-1|NA|NA|TRBJ1-4
CASSLRQENEKLFF
TGCGCCAGCAGCTTGCGGCAGGAAAATGAAAAACTGTTTTTT
>TRBV25-1|NA|NA|TRBJ2-7
CASSVAGTTRGEQYF
TGTGCCAGCAGTGTGGCCGGGACTACTAGGGGGGAGCAGTACTTC
>TRBV7-2|NA|NA|TRBJ1-5
CASSLVVNQPQHF
TGTGCCAGCAGCTTAGTAGTGAATCAGCCCCAGCATTTT
>TRBV4-1|TRBD2|once|TRBJ2-1
CASSQAAGVAYNEQFF
TGCGCCAGCAGCCAAGCGGCGGGAGTCGCCTACAATGAGCAGTTCTTC
>TRBV7-9|NA|once|TRBJ2-5
CASSFGTLRETQYF
TGTGCCAGCAGCTTCGGGACCCTCCGAGAGACCCAGTACTTC